These 2 T cell receptor beta chains came from one sample sequenced in a study of T cells in Graves' hyperthyroidism and ophthalmopathy. It was RNA transcripts that yielded the amplified TCR beta CDR3 regions. The study used the HTBI primer set for a first-round RT-PCR of the TCR CDR3. TCRdb re-called the multiplex PCR reads through MiXCR, storing one row per CDR3 protein. The table has 300,000 to 400,000 distinct CDR3 sequences, roughly 18% seen once. The sample comprised blood. The receptors derive from a woman aged 45-65 years with Graves' hyperthyroidism.

The V gene is TRBV6-2 or TRBV6-3, the J gene TRBJ2-1; 10 bases line up with TRBD2. V shed 6 bases and J 1 base; nucleotides not matched to a gene: 9. The CDR3 runs to 17 residues. The germline V gene has CDR1 MNHEY and CDR2 SVGEGT. The CDR3 is CASSVATSGRSYNEQFF. CDR3 bases: TGTGCCAGCAGCGTGGCGACTAGCGGGCGATCCTACAATGAGCAGTTCTTC.

This clonotype occurred many times. This CDR3 is missing its conserved last phenylalanine or tryptophan, likely due to a read error. V gene TRBV6-2 or TRBV6-3 combines with J gene TRBJ2-3; 7 bases align to TRBD2. The CDR3 runs to 16 residues. Germline V gene lookup returns CDR1 MNHEY and CDR2 SVGEGT. The trim removed 8 bases at V and 0 bases at J, leaving 11 bases unmatched. The CDR3 spells CASVRRGSPSTDTQYS. DNA of the CDR3: TGTGCCAGCGTACGGCGGGGGAGCCCTAGCACAGATACGCAGTATTCT.